Presented here are 5 T cell receptor beta chains from one specimen sequenced in a study of cytomegalovirus exposure and HLA in healthy donors. The repertoire was sequenced with immunoSEQ multiplex PCR; TCRdb's copy has only in-frame clones and lacks some. The data hold more than 250,000 clones, with roughly 87% observed a single time. Material: PBMCs. The receptors stem from a woman aged 25 to 39 in good health and CMV-seronegative.

V is TRBV7-3 and J is TRBJ2-3, with no clear D. Germline assignment: CDR1 SGHTA and CDR2 FQGTGA. With 5 bases removed from V and 2 bases from J, the gap between germline ends came to 5 bases. This CDR3 contains 12 residues. CDR3 residues: CASSPDTDTQYF. The DNA for the CDR3 is TGTGCCAGCAGCCCTGACACAGATACGCAGTATTTT. Full variable domain (missing parts from reference TRBV7-3 and TRBJ2-3): GAGVSQTPSNKVTEKGKYVELRCDPISGHTALYWYRQSLGQGPEFLIYFQGTGAADDSGLPNDRFFAVRPEGSVSTLKIQRTERGDSAVYLCASSPDTDTQYFGPGTRLTVL.

The chain joins TRBV11-1 to TRBJ2-1, with 9 positions matching TRBD2. Germline loops: CDR1 SGHAT, CDR2 FQDESV (reference sequence). V gave up 4 bases and J gave up 4 bases; unmatched junction bases: 5. This CDR3 has 15 residues. For the CDR3, the DNA is TGTGCCAGCAGCTCAAGGCTAGCGGGATACAATGAGCAGTTCTTC. Translation gives CASSSRLAGYNEQFF.

V and J are TRBV5-1 and TRBJ2-7; no clear D. V was cut by 2 bases and J by 2 bases, with 8 bases left in between. The CDR3 is made up of 13 amino acids. The germline gives CDR1 SGHRS, CDR2 YFSETQ. CDR3 DNA sequence: TGCGCCAGCAGCTTAGCAGATACCTACGAGCAGTACTTC. This codes for CASSLADTYEQYF.

This clone has more than one count but fewer than ten. This chain uses TRBV6-5 with TRBJ1-2, with 9 nucleotides matching TRBD1. The length of the CDR3 is 14 residues. Per germline, CDR1 MNHEY and CDR2 SVGAGI. V shed 6 bases, J shed 4 bases, and the junction held 6 bases outside the gene matches. DNA for the CDR3: TGTGCCAGCAGCCCGCCGACAGGGGGCTATGGCTACACCTTC. This translates into CASSPPTGGYGYTF.

V and J are TRBV5-1 and TRBJ2-1, with 12 bases matching TRBD2. The germline gives CDR1 SGHRS, CDR2 YFSETQ. This CDR3 comprises 17 residues. Trimming removed 0 bases from V and 7 bases from J; junction bases left unmatched: 8. In DNA, the CDR3 is TGCGCCAGCAGCTTGGCCTCAGGACTAGCGGGATTAAATGAGCAGTTCTTC. The encoded protein is CASSLASGLAGLNEQFF. The whole variable domain, filled in from reference TRBV5-1 and TRBJ2-1, reads KAGVTQTPRYLIKTRGQQVTLSCSPISGHRSVSWYQQTPGQGLQFLFEYFSETQRNKGNFPGRFSGRQFSNSRSEMNVSTLELGDSALYLCASSLASGLAGLNEQFFGPGTRLTVL.